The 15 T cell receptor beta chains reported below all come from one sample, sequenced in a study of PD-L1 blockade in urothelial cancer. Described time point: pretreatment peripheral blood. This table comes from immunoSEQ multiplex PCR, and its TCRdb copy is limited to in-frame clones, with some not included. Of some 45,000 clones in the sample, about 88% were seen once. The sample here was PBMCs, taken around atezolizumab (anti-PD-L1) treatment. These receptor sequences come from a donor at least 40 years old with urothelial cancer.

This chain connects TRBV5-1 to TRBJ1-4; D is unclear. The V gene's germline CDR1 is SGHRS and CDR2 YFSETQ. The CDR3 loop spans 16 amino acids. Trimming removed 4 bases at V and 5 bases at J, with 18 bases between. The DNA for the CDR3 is TGCGCCAGCAGCCCAAACCCGGGAGCTAAGAATGAAAAACTGTTTTTT. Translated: CASSPNPGAKNEKLFF. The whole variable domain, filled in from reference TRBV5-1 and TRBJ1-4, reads KAGVTQTPRYLIKTRGQQVTLSCSPISGHRSVSWYQQTPGQGLQFLFEYFSETQRNKGNFPGRFSGRQFSNSRSEMNVSTLELGDSALYLCASSPNPGAKNEKLFFGSGTQLSVL.

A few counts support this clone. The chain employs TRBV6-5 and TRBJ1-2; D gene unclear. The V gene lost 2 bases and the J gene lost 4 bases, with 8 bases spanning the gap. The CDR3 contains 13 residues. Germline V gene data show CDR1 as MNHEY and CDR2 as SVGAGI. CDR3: CASSYLAGYGYTF. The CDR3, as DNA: TGTGCCAGCAGTTACCTGGCGGGCTATGGCTACACCTTC.

CDR3 nucleotides: TGCGCCAGCAGCTTGGGGGGGGCAACTAATGAAAAACTGTTTTTT. Translation gives CASSLGGATNEKLFF. The chain links TRBV5-1 to TRBJ1-4; TRBD1 is a possible D gene (5 bases). Trimming removed 0 bases from V and 0 bases from J, with 6 bases in between. Germline loops: CDR1 SGHRS, CDR2 YFSETQ. The CDR3 contains 15 residues.

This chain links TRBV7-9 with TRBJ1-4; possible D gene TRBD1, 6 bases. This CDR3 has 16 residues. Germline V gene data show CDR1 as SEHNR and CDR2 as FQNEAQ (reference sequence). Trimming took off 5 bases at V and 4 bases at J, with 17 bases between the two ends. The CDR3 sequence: CASSPVPGGRNEKLFF. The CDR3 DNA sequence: TGTGCCAGCAGCCCGGTCCCGGGGGGCCGTAATGAAAAACTGTTTTTT.

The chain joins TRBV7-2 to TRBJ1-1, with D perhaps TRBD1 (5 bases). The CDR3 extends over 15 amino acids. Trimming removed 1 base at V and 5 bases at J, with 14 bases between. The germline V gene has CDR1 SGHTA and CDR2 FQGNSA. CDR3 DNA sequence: TGTGCCAGCAGCTTAGATTCGGGGGGGGATACTGAAGCTTTCTTT. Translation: CASSLDSGGDTEAFF.

CDR3 DNA sequence: TGTGCCAGCAGCTACAATACGCAGGGGGCGGGGGAGACCCAGTACTTC. Amino acid sequence: CASSYNTQGAGETQYF. This chain joins TRBV7-8 and TRBJ2-5, with 8 bases identical to TRBD1. The CDR3 is 16 residues long. Germline lookup yields CDR1 SGHVS and CDR2 FQNEAQ. The V and J ends lost 4 bases and 5 bases, in that order; junction bases with no gene match: 12.

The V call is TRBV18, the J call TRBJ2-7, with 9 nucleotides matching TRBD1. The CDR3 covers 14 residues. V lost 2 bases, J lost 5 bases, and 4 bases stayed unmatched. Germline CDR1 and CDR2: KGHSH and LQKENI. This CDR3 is CASSPNWTGDEQYF. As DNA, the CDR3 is TGTGCCAGCTCACCAAACTGGACAGGGGACGAGCAGTACTTC.

This chain's CDR3 is CASSKGDQPQHF. In DNA form, the CDR3 reads TGTGCCAGCAGCAAAGGAGATCAGCCCCAGCATTTT. The V and J genes are TRBV21-1 and TRBJ1-5. TRBV21-1 is a documented pseudogene. This CDR3 has 12 amino acids.

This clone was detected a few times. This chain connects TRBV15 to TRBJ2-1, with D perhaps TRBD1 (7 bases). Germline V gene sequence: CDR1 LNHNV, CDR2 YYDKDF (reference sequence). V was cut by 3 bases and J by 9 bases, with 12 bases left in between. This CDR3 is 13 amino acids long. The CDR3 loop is CATSRTGRIEQFF. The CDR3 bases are TGTGCCACCAGCAGGACAGGGAGGATTGAGCAGTTCTTC.

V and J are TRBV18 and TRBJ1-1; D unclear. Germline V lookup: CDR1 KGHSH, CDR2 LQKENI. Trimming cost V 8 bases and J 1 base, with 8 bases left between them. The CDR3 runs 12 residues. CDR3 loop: CASLTANTEAFF. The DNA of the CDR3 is TGTGCCAGCCTAACAGCGAACACTGAAGCTTTCTTT.

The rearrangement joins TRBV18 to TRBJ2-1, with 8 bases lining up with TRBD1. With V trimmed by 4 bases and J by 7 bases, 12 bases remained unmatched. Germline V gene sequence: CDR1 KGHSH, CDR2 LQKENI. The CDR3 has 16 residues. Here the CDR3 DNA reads TGTGCCAGCTCACAAGAGGACAGGGTATCTGGGAATGAGCAGTTCTTC. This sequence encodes CASSQEDRVSGNEQFF.

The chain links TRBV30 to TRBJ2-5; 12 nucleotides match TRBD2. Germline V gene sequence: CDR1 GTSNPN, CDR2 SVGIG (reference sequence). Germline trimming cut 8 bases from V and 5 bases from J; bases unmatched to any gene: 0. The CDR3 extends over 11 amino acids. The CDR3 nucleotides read TGTGCCCTAGCGGGGGGGGAGACCCAGTACTTC. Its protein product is CALAGGETQYF.

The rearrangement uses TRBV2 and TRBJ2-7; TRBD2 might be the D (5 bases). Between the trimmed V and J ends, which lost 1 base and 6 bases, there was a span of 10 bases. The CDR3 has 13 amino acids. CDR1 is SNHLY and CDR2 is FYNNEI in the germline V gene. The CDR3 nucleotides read TGTGCCAGCAGTGAAGGAGGGAGCCGCGAGCAGTACTTC. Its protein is CASSEGGSREQYF.

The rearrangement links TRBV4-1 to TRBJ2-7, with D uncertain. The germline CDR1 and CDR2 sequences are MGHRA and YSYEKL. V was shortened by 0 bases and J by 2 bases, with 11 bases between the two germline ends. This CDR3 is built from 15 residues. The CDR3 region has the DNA TGCGCCAGCAGCCAAGAGAGCGACCGCCCCTACGAGCAGTACTTC. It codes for CASSQESDRPYEQYF.

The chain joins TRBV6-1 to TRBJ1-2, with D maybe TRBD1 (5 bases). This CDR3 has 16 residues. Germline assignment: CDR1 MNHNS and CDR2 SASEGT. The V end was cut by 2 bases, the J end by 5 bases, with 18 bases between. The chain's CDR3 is CASSEPRGGATYGYTF. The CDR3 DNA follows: TGTGCCAGCAGTGAACCCCGGGGAGGGGCCACTTATGGCTACACCTTC.